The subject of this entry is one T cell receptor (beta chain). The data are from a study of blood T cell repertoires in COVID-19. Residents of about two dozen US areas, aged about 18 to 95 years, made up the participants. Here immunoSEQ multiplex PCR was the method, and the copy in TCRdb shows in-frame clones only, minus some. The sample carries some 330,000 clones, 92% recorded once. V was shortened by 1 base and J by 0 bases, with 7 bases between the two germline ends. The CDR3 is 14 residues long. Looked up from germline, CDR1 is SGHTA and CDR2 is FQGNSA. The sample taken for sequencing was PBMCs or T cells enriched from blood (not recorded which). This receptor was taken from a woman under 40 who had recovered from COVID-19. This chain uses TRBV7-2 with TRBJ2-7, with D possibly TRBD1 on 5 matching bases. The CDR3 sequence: CASSLGTYSYEQYF. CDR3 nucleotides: TGTGCCAGCAGCTTAGGGACATACTCCTACGAGCAGTACTTC.